Below are 13 T cell receptor beta chains sequenced from a single sample in a study of blood T cell repertoires in COVID-19 (dated by TCRdb to the early 2020s). Receptor amplification or capture employed the immunoSEQ multiplex PCR assay. TCRdb holds this immuneACCESS table with in-frame rearrangements only. Some clones are missing; in checked studies, unresolved V genes explain under half, and the rest has no known cause. The sample records 350,000 or so clones, roughly 84% of which are singletons. The ten biggest clones cover more than 0.8% of the sample. The sample was PBMCs or T cells enriched from blood (not recorded which). Every receptor here comes from a woman aged 25-40 years who had recovered from COVID-19.

This clone was seen once. The rearrangement links TRBV7-6 to TRBJ2-3, with D possibly being TRBD2 (6 bases). V was shortened by 0 bases and J by 6 bases, with 16 bases between the two germline ends. Germline CDR1 SGHVS, CDR2 FNYEAQ. The CDR3 is 16 residues long. The CDR3 sequence: CASSLAAGWGVDTQYF. In DNA form, the CDR3 reads TGTGCCAGCAGCTTAGCGGCGGGATGGGGCGTTGATACGCAGTATTTT.

The chain recombines TRBV5-1 with TRBJ1-4; 7 bases agree with TRBD1. This CDR3 has 13 amino acids. The germline CDR1 and CDR2 sequences are SGHRS and YFSETQ. V lost 0 bases and J lost 12; bases outside the gene matches: 5. CDR3 residues: CASSLGQGTQLFF. The CDR3 bases are TGCGCCAGCAGCTTGGGACAGGGAACCCAACTGTTTTTT.

This chain links TRBV6-4 with TRBJ1-3; D possibly corresponds to TRBD1 (6 bases). The germline V and J ends were trimmed by 8 bases and 0 bases, with 26 bases remaining between them. From germline, CDR1 is MRHNA and CDR2 SNTAGT. The CDR3 covers 19 residues. The CDR3 nucleotides are TGTGCCAGCCTGGATCTCGGACAGCGTCTAACCCCCTCTGGAAACACCATATATTTT. This codes for CASLDLGQRLTPSGNTIYF.

This chain connects TRBV4-2 to TRBJ1-2; 7 positions match TRBD1. CDR3 size: 17 residues. J was trimmed by 2 bases and V by 1 base; bases with no gene match: 10. Germline V lookup: CDR1 LGHNA, CDR2 YNFKEQ. The CDR3 DNA follows: TGTGCCAGCAGCCAAGCGGAATGGGACAGACTAAACTATGGCTACACCTTC. Translated: CASSQAEWDRLNYGYTF.

The rearrangement links TRBV11-2 to TRBJ2-7; D might be TRBD1 (6 bases). This CDR3 spans 12 amino acids. Trimming removed 6 bases from V and 4 bases from J, with 10 bases in between. Germline assignment: CDR1 SGHAT and CDR2 FQNNGV. The CDR3 loop is CASRNQGYEQYF. The DNA for the CDR3 is TGTGCCAGCAGAAATCAGGGGTACGAGCAGTACTTC.

The gene calls are TRBV6-5 and TRBJ1-6, with TRBD1 matching 7 bases. The CDR3 has 15 residues. The ends lost 0 bases at V and 10 bases at J; junction bases unmatched: 6. CDR1 and CDR2 (germline): MNHEY, SVGAGI. For the CDR3, the DNA is TGTGCCAGCAGTTACTCGCGACAGGGTTCCTCACCCCTCCACTTT. It is translated as CASSYSRQGSSPLHF.

This clone turned up a few times. The gene calls are TRBV6-7 and TRBJ1-2; D not certain. Being an ORF, TRBV6-7 has a function that is uncertain. V lost 8 bases and J lost 3, with 13 bases in between. This CDR3 spans 13 amino acids. In DNA form, the CDR3 reads TGTGCCAGCGAAGCCCTCGACTACTATGGCTACACCTTC. It specifies CASEALDYYGYTF.

This clone was seen once. The gene calls are TRBV6-5 and TRBJ2-7, with D possibly being TRBD1 (6 bases). This CDR3 is built from 13 residues. Per the germline V gene, CDR1 is MNHEY and CDR2 is SVGAGI. Trimming took off 6 bases at V and 1 base at J, with 10 bases between the two ends. The CDR3 coding sequence is TGTGCCAGCAGGACGACAGGATCCTACGAGCAGTACTTC. It yields the protein CASRTTGSYEQYF.

The V call is TRBV9, the J call TRBJ1-1, with 9 bases matching TRBD1. Germline CDR1 reads SGDLS; CDR2 reads YYNGEE. The CDR3 consists of 16 residues. V was pared by 4 bases and J by 4 bases, with 11 bases of the junction left unmatched. This chain's CDR3 is CASSPGVGTGPTEAFF. CDR3 sequence (DNA): TGTGCCAGCAGCCCGGGTGTAGGGACAGGGCCCACTGAAGCTTTCTTT. Full variable domain (remainder filled in from reference TRBV9 and TRBJ1-1): DSGVTQTPKHLITATGQRVTLRCSPRSGDLSVYWYQQSLDQGLQFLIQYYNGEERAKGNILERFSAQQFPDLHSELNLSSLELGDSALYFCASSPGVGTGPTEAFFGQGTRLTVV.

The chain is built from TRBV7-6 and TRBJ1-3, with D perhaps matching TRBD1 (5 bases). The CDR3 consists of 17 residues. V lost 0 bases and J lost 0, with 12 bases in between. CDR1 is SGHVS, CDR2 FNYEAQ, per germline. The CDR3 DNA sequence: TGTGCCAGCAGCTTAGCGCTTACAGGCCACTCTGGAAACACCATATATTTT. This encodes CASSLALTGHSGNTIYF. The whole variable domain, filled in from reference TRBV7-6 and TRBJ1-3, reads GAGVSQSPRYKVTKRGQDVALRCDPISGHVSLYWYRQALGQGPEFLTYFNYEAQQDKSGLPNDRFSAERPEGSISTLTIQRTEQRDSAMYRCASSLALTGHSGNTIYFGEGSWLTVV.

The chain recombines TRBV27 with TRBJ2-7, with D possibly being TRBD1 (5 bases). Trimming cost V 3 bases and J 0 bases, with 12 bases left between them. Germline assignment: CDR1 MNHEY and CDR2 SMNVEV (reference sequence). The CDR3 spans 15 residues. CDR3 in amino acids: CASSLVGQSSYEQYF. The CDR3 DNA reads TGTGCCAGCAGTTTGGTGGGGCAGAGCTCCTACGAGCAGTACTTC.

The chain has TRBV25-1 and TRBJ1-1; a weak D match, TRBD1 (5 bases). The germline gives CDR1 MGHDK, CDR2 SYGVNS. Trimming shortened V by 8 bases and J by 0 bases, and 10 bases separated the two germline ends. The CDR3 consists of 13 residues. The DNA of the CDR3 is TGTGCCAGCCGGGGGGTCCTGAACACTGAAGCTTTCTTT. Amino acids: CASRGVLNTEAFF.

This chain joins TRBV4-3 and TRBJ2-3; D may be TRBD2 (5 bases). This CDR3 is 16 amino acids long. CDR1 LGHNA and CDR2 YSLEER come from the germline V gene. Deletions cut 2 bases from V and 0 bases from J, with 12 bases between. In DNA, the CDR3 is TGCGCCAGCAGCCAATCTAGCACCTCTAGCACAGATACGCAGTATTTT. It specifies CASSQSSTSSTDTQYF.